The 28 T cell receptor beta chains reported below all come from one sample, sequenced in a study of cytomegalovirus exposure and HLA in healthy donors. Both 60 Vbeta primers and 13 Jbeta primers went into the PCR. Method: immunoSEQ multiplex PCR; TCRdb's copy keeps in-frame clones and lacks some. The sample includes under 150,000 clones, around 75% of them seen just once. The sequenced material came from PBMCs. The receptor set was obtained from a man aged 25 to 40 in good health and CMV-seronegative.

This clone was seen a handful of times. This chain connects TRBV4-2 to TRBJ2-5; 8 bases are a match to TRBD1. The V segment lost 0 bases and the J segment 5 bases; nucleotides outside the gene matches: 5. CDR1 is LGHNA and CDR2 is YNFKEQ in the germline V gene. This CDR3 comprises 15 residues. In DNA form, the CDR3 reads TGTGCCAGCAGCCAAGATGAGGACAGGGTGGAGACCCAGTACTTC. It specifies CASSQDEDRVETQYF.

Regarding this clone: At one of its ends the junction is not consistent with the germline gene, which may arise from a read error. The V gene is TRBV20-1, the J gene TRBJ2-3, with 7 bases fitting TRBD1. CDR1 is DFQATT and CDR2 is SNEGSKA in the germline V gene (reference sequence). The CDR3 length is 11 residues. DNA of the CDR3: TGCAGTACTAGGGGGCGGAATACGCAGTATTTT. Protein product: CSTRGRNTQYF.

V and J are TRBV4-3 and TRBJ1-2; D might be TRBD1 (6 bases). Trimming took off 0 bases at V and 7 bases at J, with 18 bases between the two ends. Per germline, CDR1 LGHNA and CDR2 YSLEER. The CDR3 consists of 16 residues. The CDR3 loop reads CASSQEIRPRGFGYTF. The CDR3 coding sequence is TGCGCCAGCAGCCAAGAAATCCGACCCAGGGGTTTTGGCTACACCTTC.

For the CDR3, the DNA is TGTGCCAGCAGCGCCACACCGAACACTGAAGCTTTCTTT. This sequence encodes CASSATPNTEAFF. The chain has TRBV9 and TRBJ1-1; D gene uncertain. Germline values: CDR1 SGDLS, CDR2 YYNGEE. The CDR3 length is 13 residues. V lost 3 bases and J 1 base, leaving 7 bases between the germline ends.

The V and J genes are TRBV5-1 and TRBJ1-2; unclear D gene. Trimming removed 5 bases from V and 1 base from J, with 15 bases in between. Per germline, CDR1 SGHRS and CDR2 YFSETQ. This CDR3 spans 15 amino acids. This CDR3 reads CASSSTPGNNYGYTF. CDR3 sequence (DNA): TGCGCCAGCAGTTCCACTCCGGGGAATAACTATGGCTACACCTTC.

This clone came up once. The CDR3 region has the DNA TGTGCCAGCAGCGGGACAGGATATGGCTACACCTTC. Translation: CASSGTGYGYTF. The chain joins TRBV5-4 to TRBJ1-2, with 8 bases matching TRBD1. The CDR3 runs 12 residues. The junction had 1 base not matched to a gene; V was cut back by 4 bases and J by 5 bases. The V gene's germline CDR1 is SGHNT and CDR2 YYREEE (reference sequence).

This clone was counted between two and nine times. The chain employs TRBV5-1 and TRBJ1-4; possible D gene TRBD1, 6 bases. Trimming took 4 bases from V and 5 from J, leaving 12 bases between them. Looked up from germline, CDR1 is SGHRS and CDR2 is YFSETQ. This CDR3 has 14 amino acids. The CDR3 sequence is CASSLGGTNEKLFF. CDR3 in DNA: TGCGCCAGCAGCCTGGGGGGCACCAATGAAAAACTGTTTTTT.

Regarding this clone: Other DNA sequences of this sample code for an identical CDR3. The V call is TRBV30, the J call TRBJ1-2; perhaps TRBD1 as D (5 bases). The germline V gene encodes CDR1 GTSNPN and CDR2 SVGIG (reference sequence). The CDR3 is 13 amino acids. V was shortened by 0 bases and J by 5 bases, with 10 bases between the two germline ends. This CDR3 reads CAWSVETVYGYTF. DNA for the CDR3: TGTGCCTGGAGTGTAGAGACAGTATATGGCTACACCTTC.

In its sample, this clone was seen once. The J gene is TRBJ1-6, the V gene TRBV15; a weak D match, TRBD1 (6 bases). The germline gives CDR1 LNHNV, CDR2 YYDKDF (reference sequence). The CDR3 extends over 17 amino acids. V was trimmed by 2 bases and J by 4 bases, leaving 15 bases between them. The CDR3 region is CATSRRDRTDYNSPLHF. As DNA, the CDR3 is TGTGCCACCAGCAGAAGGGATCGGACAGATTATAATTCACCCCTCCACTTT.

The chain links TRBV4-3 to TRBJ1-2; a possible D gene is TRBD1 (5 bases). Deletions cut 0 bases from V and 4 bases from J, with 9 bases between. Germline V gene lookup returns CDR1 LGHNA and CDR2 YSLEER. The length of the CDR3 is 14 residues. The CDR3 DNA follows: TGCGCCAGCAGCCAAGAGGGGACTCCCTATGGCTACACCTTC. It yields the protein CASSQEGTPYGYTF.

The chain couples TRBV19 to TRBJ2-3; D unclear. Trimming stripped 1 base from V and 6 bases from J, with 8 bases between. The CDR3 is made up of 13 amino acids. Germline CDR1 and CDR2: LNHDA and SQIVND (reference sequence). CDR3 in DNA: TGTGCCAGTAGTATAGGGCTTGGCGATACGCAGTATTTT. This encodes CASSIGLGDTQYF.

The V call is TRBV5-6, the J call TRBJ1-1, with D possibly matching TRBD1 (5 bases). The CDR3 is made up of 14 amino acids. Trimming took 0 bases from V and 5 from J, leaving 11 bases between them. Looked up from germline, CDR1 is SGHDT and CDR2 is YYEEEE. CDR3 nucleotide sequence: TGTGCCAGCAGCTTGGGCAGGGTAGGGACTGAAGCTTTCTTT. As protein: CASSLGRVGTEAFF.

The chain uses TRBV7-9 and TRBJ2-7, with a tentative D call TRBD2 (6 bases). Looked up from germline, CDR1 is SEHNR and CDR2 is FQNEAQ (reference sequence). The V and J ends lost 7 bases and 7 bases respectively, with 23 bases between them. The CDR3 is 15 residues long. This CDR3 reads CASNPWTTAGGEQYF. CDR3 nucleotide sequence: TGTGCCAGCAACCCTTGGACTACCGCCGGGGGTGAGCAGTACTTC. Supplemented by reference TRBV7-9 and TRBJ2-7, the full variable domain reads DTGVSQNPRHKITKRGQNVTFRCDPISEHNRLYWYRQTLGQGPEFLTYFQNEAQLEKSRLLSDRFSAERPKGSFSTLEIQRTEQGDSAMYLCASNPWTTAGGEQYFGPGTRLTVT.

The CDR3 protein is CSGGSSGVEQFF. The CDR3 region has the DNA TGCAGCGGGGGGTCTAGCGGGGTTGAGCAGTTCTTC. The genes are TRBV29-1 and TRBJ2-1; 9 positions agree with TRBD2. The CDR3 has 12 residues. V lost 7 bases and J lost 9; bases outside the gene matches: 7. Germline V gene data show CDR1 as SQVTM and CDR2 as ANQGSEA.

The J gene is TRBJ2-6, the V gene TRBV5-1, with 7 bases identical to TRBD2. Germline CDR1 and CDR2: SGHRS and YFSETQ. The CDR3 covers 14 residues. The V gene end was trimmed by 4 bases and the J gene end by 6 bases; junction bases not matched to a gene: 4. CDR3 nucleotides: TGCGCCAGCAGCGCCGGGGGGAAGGCCAACGTCCTGACTTTC. This sequence encodes CASSAGGKANVLTF.

The rearrangement uses TRBV5-1 and TRBJ1-1; maybe TRBD1 (5 bases). Trimming shortened V by 0 bases and J by 7 bases, and 7 bases separated the two germline ends. The CDR3 runs 12 residues. From germline, CDR1 is SGHRS and CDR2 YFSETQ. This chain's CDR3 is CASSLGGVEAFF. CDR3 sequence (DNA): TGCGCCAGCAGCTTGGGGGGGGTTGAAGCTTTCTTT. Based on the CDR3 plus reference TRBV5-1 and TRBJ1-1, the full variable domain is KAGVTQTPRYLIKTRGQQVTLSCSPISGHRSVSWYQQTPGQGLQFLFEYFSETQRNKGNFPGRFSGRQFSNSRSEMNVSTLELGDSALYLCASSLGGVEAFFGQGTRLTVV.

The chain uses TRBV19 and TRBJ2-7, with D possibly being TRBD2 (5 bases). V lost 5 bases and J 3 bases, leaving 14 bases between the germline ends. The CDR3 has 14 residues. Looked up from germline, CDR1 is LNHDA and CDR2 is SQIVND (reference sequence). For the CDR3, the DNA is TGTGCCAGTAGTTATCTAGCATCGGGCTACGAGCAGTACTTC. The encoded protein is CASSYLASGYEQYF.

This clone appeared a few times. The junction differs from germline at one of its ends, possibly a read error. This sequence joins TRBV11-2 and TRBJ1-1; D remains unclear. Germline CDR1 and CDR2: SGHAT and FQNNGV. The CDR3 runs to 13 residues. DNA of the CDR3: TGTGCCAGCAGCCTAGACGGGAACACTGAAGCTTCCTTT. It specifies CASSLDGNTEASF.

The J gene is TRBJ1-5, the V gene TRBV7-2; TRBD1 agrees at 8 bases. Germline CDR1 is SGHTA and CDR2 is FQGNSA. CDR3 length equals 14 residues. With 3 bases clipped from V and 2 bases from J, the junction kept 0 bases outside the gene matches. For the CDR3, the DNA is TGTGCCAGCAGCTTGGACAGGGGCAATCAGCCCCAGCATTTT. As protein: CASSLDRGNQPQHF.

The CDR3 region is CASSGGQGRVGNTEAFF. The CDR3 DNA follows: TGTGCCAGTAGTGGTGGACAGGGGAGGGTAGGGAACACTGAAGCTTTCTTT. V is TRBV19 and J is TRBJ1-1, with 9 nucleotides matching TRBD1. This CDR3 is built from 17 residues. From germline, CDR1 is LNHDA and CDR2 SQIVND (reference sequence). Germline trimming cut 5 bases from V and 1 base from J; bases unmatched to any gene: 11. Full variable domain (missing parts from reference TRBV19 and TRBJ1-1): DGGITQSPKYLFRKEGQNVTLSCEQNLNHDAMYWYRQDPGQGLRLIYYSQIVNDFQKGDIAEGYSVSREKKESFPLTVTSAQKNPTAFYLCASSGGQGRVGNTEAFFGQGTRLTVV.

In DNA, the CDR3 is TGCGCCAGCAGCATCAGGGGCTCCGGGGAGCTGTTTTTT. Its protein is CASSIRGSGELFF. The chain joins TRBV4-1 to TRBJ2-2; D perhaps matches TRBD1 (6 bases). V dropped 5 bases and J dropped 6 bases, with 10 bases sitting between them. Germline CDR1 MGHRA, CDR2 YSYEKL. This CDR3 spans 13 amino acids.

J is TRBJ1-1 and V is TRBV11-1, with TRBD1 as a possible D gene (6 bases). The CDR3 covers 13 residues. V lost 8 bases and J 4 bases, leaving 14 bases between the germline ends. Germline CDR1 SGHAT, CDR2 FQDESV (reference sequence). The CDR3 region has the DNA TGTGCCAGCGGACTTAGGGGGTTCACTGAAGCTTTCTTT. This sequence encodes CASGLRGFTEAFF.

V and J are TRBV27 and TRBJ2-3; no reliable D call. V lost 6 bases and J 3 bases, leaving 10 bases between the germline ends. CDR3 length equals 13 residues. Germline V gene lookup returns CDR1 MNHEY and CDR2 SMNVEV (reference sequence). CDR3 sequence reads: CASRRLGTDTQYF. In DNA form, the CDR3 reads TGTGCCAGCAGAAGACTTGGGACAGATACGCAGTATTTT.

The chain joins TRBV7-3 to TRBJ2-1, with TRBD2 identical over 11 bases. This CDR3 comprises 14 residues. The J segment lost 8 bases and the V segment lost 5 bases, leaving 5 bases of the junction unmatched. CDR1 SGHTA and CDR2 FQGTGA come from the germline V gene. Written as DNA, the CDR3 is TGTGCCAGCAGCGTCACTAGCGGGGGCTATGAGCAGTTCTTC. It specifies CASSVTSGGYEQFF.

The chain combines TRBV4-3 with TRBJ2-1; 7 bases match TRBD1. The CDR3 length is 15 residues. The ends lost 5 bases at V and 1 base at J; junction bases unmatched: 5. Germline V CDR1 and CDR2: LGHNA, YSLEER. CDR3 residues: CASSTYRGSYNEQFF. The DNA of the CDR3 is TGCGCCAGCAGCACCTACAGGGGTTCCTACAATGAGCAGTTCTTC.

This clone was counted once. The junction departs from the called germline gene at one end, perhaps through a read error. The gene calls are TRBV30 and TRBJ1-2, with D perhaps TRBD1 (6 bases). Germline V lookup: CDR1 GTSNPN, CDR2 SVGIG (reference sequence). This CDR3 has 10 amino acids. The DNA for the CDR3 is TGTGCCTGGAGTCTGGACAGCTCCTTCTTC. It codes for CAWSLDSSFF.

This sequence joins TRBV28 and TRBJ2-3, with D maybe TRBD2 (6 bases). Germline-derived CDR1 and CDR2 are MDHEN and SYDVKM. CDR3 length equals 12 residues. Trimming took off 10 bases at V and 6 bases at J, with 14 bases between the two ends. CDR3 protein: CATLTGGDTQYF. The CDR3 nucleotides are TGTGCCACCCTTACCGGAGGGGATACGCAGTATTTT.

The gene calls are TRBV30 and TRBJ1-2; D may be TRBD1 (5 bases). V lost 3 bases, J lost 2 bases, and 10 bases lay in between. This CDR3 comprises 13 residues. Germline V CDR1 and CDR2: GTSNPN, SVGIG (reference sequence). This chain's CDR3 is CAWSLDSNYGYTF. The DNA for the CDR3 is TGTGCCTGGAGCCTCGACAGCAACTATGGCTACACCTTC.